Here is one TCR beta chain with its context. The record originates from a study of blood T cell repertoires in COVID-19. Looking at the study overall: T cells, B-cell-depleted T cells, or PBMCs provided the cDNA or gDNA that served as material.

Sequencing used immunoSEQ multiplex PCR; TCRdb keeps in-frame clones, though not all of them. The sample contains some 200,000 clones, approximately 83% of which appear only once. Looked up from germline, CDR1 is SGHVS and CDR2 is FQNEAQ. The CDR3 extends over 13 amino acids. The V segment lost 8 bases and the J segment 1 base; nucleotides outside the gene matches: 1. Cohort assignment relied on participant-reported clinical history. The specimen sequenced was PBMCs or T cells enriched from blood (not recorded which). This rearrangement joins TRBV7-8 to TRBJ2-7; TRBD1 matches at 11 bases. The sequence came from a woman in her thirties or forties with acute COVID-19. For the CDR3, the DNA is TGTGCCAGCGGACAGGGGGCGTCCTACGAGCAGTACTTC. Its protein product is CASGQGASYEQYF.